The TCR beta chain under discussion was sequenced for a study of T cell responses to AZD1222 COVID-19 vaccine. Broader study findings: Among AZD1222 vaccinees, only 5 or 6 were seropositive at baseline. Within unmutated variant regions lay the reported targets of nearly half of spike-specific TCRs.

Germline CDR1 and CDR2: SGHAT and FQNNGV. The CDR3 is 13 residues long. V dropped 2 bases and J dropped 4 bases, with 8 bases sitting between them. Sequencing was performed with immunoSEQ multiplex PCR; in TCRdb, only in-frame clones are kept and a portion is missing. The sample carries approximately 150,000 clones, approximately 92% recorded once. Notes on this clone: Its antigen is undetermined.

The J gene is TRBJ1-2, the V gene TRBV11-2; TRBD1 is a possible D gene (5 bases). The sequenced sample was peripheral blood, obtained 28 days after the second AZD1222 dose. This clonotype originated in an adult who received the AZD1222 COVID-19 vaccine. CDR3 DNA sequence: TGTGCCAGCAGCTTATCAGGGCCCTATGGCTACACCTTC. Translated: CASSLSGPYGYTF.